This T cell receptor (beta chain) was found in a study of cytomegalovirus exposure and HLA in healthy donors. For the study at large: Some 85 million unique TCRs, all from HLA-typed donors, were included in an early release of the data.

Each donor was nominally healthy when sampled (though unrecorded immune exposures were likely). Germline lookup yields CDR1 SGHAT and CDR2 FQNNGV. The CDR3 runs to 15 residues. Deletions cut 6 bases from V and 5 bases from J, with 17 bases between. The PCR was carried out with 60 Vbeta primers and 13 Jbeta primers. Assay used: immunoSEQ multiplex PCR; TCRdb lists only in-frame clones, some missing. The sample includes around 50,000 clones, about 78% seen only once; the top ten take 7.5% to 8.5%. The chain is built from TRBV11-2 and TRBJ2-1; a possible D gene is TRBD1 (6 bases). Source material: PBMCs. The origin of this receptor is a man between 25 and 39 years old in good health and CMV-seropositive. The chain's CDR3 is CASSAMDRPNNEQFF. In DNA, the CDR3 is TGTGCCAGCAGTGCAATGGACAGACCTAACAATGAGCAGTTCTTC.